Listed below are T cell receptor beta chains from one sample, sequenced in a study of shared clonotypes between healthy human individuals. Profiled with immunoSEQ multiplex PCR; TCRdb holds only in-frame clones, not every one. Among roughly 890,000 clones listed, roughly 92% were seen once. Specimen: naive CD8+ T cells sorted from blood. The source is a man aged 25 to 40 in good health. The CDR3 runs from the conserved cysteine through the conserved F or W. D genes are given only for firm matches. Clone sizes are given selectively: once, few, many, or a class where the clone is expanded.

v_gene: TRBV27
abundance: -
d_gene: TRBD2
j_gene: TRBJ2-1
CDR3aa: CASSSRLAGPGNEQFF
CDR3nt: TGTGCCAGCAGTTCCAGACTAGCGGGACCTGGGAATGAGCAGTTCTTC

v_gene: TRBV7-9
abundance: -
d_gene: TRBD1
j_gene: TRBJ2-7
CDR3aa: CASSRPGQGEQYF
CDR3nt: TGTGCCAGCAGCCGACCGGGACAGGGGGAGCAGTACTTC

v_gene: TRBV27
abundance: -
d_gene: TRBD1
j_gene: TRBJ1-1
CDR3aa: CASSPETGGYTEAFF
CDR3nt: TGTGCCAGCAGTCCGGAAACAGGGGGCTACACTGAAGCTTTCTTT

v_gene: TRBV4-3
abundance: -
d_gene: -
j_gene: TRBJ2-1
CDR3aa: CASSQESRGNYNEQFF
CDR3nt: TGCGCCAGCAGCCAAGAATCGCGGGGCAACTACAATGAGCAGTTCTTC

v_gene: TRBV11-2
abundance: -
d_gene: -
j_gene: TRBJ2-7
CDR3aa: CASSLFAGDEQYF
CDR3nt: TGTGCCAGCAGCTTATTCGCCGGGGACGAGCAGTACTTC

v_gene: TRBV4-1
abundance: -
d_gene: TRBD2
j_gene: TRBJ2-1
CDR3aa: CASSQSPGGFINEQFF
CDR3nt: TGCGCCAGCAGCCAATCCCCGGGGGGGTTCATAAATGAGCAGTTCTTC

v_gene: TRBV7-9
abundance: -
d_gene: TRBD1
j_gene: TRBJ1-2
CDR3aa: CASSLPGQGVYTF
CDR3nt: TGTGCCAGCAGCTTACCGGGACAGGGAGTCTACACCTTC

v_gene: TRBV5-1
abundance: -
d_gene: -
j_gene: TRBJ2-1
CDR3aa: CASSPGLRIDEQFF
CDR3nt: TGCGCCAGCAGTCCGGGACTCCGCATCGATGAGCAGTTCTTC

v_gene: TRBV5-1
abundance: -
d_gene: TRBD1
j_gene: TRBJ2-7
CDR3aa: CASSIGTGSYEQYF
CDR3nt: TGCGCCAGCAGCATTGGGACAGGATCCTACGAGCAGTACTTC

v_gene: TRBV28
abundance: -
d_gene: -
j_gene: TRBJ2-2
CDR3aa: CASSIEGVYTGELFF
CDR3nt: TGTGCCAGCAGTATAGAAGGGGTTTACACCGGGGAGCTGTTTTTT

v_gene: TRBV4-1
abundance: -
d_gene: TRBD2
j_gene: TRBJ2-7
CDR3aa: CASSQEPGGGYYEQYF
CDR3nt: TGCGCCAGCAGCCAAGAACCGGGCGGGGGTTACTACGAGCAGTACTTC

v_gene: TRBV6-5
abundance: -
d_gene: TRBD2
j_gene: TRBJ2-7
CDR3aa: CASRGELATSYEQYF
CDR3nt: TGTGCCAGCAGGGGGGAACTAGCGACTTCCTACGAGCAGTACTTC

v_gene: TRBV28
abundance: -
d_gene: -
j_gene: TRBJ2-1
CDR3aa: CASSSRLGPLSDSTNEQFF
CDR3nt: TGTGCCAGCAGTTCACGACTGGGCCCCCTTTCAGACTCCACCAATGAGCAGTTCTTC

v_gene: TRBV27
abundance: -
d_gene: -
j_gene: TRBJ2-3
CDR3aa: CASSFADTQYF
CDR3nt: TGTGCCAGCAGTTTTGCGGATACGCAGTATTTT

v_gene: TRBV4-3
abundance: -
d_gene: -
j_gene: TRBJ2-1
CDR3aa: CASSQDGTPLINEQFF
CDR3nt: TGCGCCAGCAGCCAAGATGGGACTCCCTTGATCAATGAGCAGTTCTTC

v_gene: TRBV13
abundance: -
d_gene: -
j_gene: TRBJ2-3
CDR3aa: CATRHGPTDTQYF
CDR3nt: TGTGCCACCCGACACGGACCCACAGATACGCAGTATTTT

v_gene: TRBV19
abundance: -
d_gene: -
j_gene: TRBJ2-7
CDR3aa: CASSSSPYEQYF
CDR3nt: TGTGCCAGTAGTAGCAGCCCCTACGAGCAGTACTTC

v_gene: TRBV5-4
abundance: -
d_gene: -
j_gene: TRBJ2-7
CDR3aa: CASSPTGPDEQYF
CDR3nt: TGTGCCAGCAGCCCAACCGGACCGGACGAGCAGTACTTC

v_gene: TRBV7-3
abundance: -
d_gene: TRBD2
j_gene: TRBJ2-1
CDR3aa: CASSYFPGLEQFF
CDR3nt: TGTGCCAGCAGCTATTTCCCGGGACTAGAGCAGTTCTTC

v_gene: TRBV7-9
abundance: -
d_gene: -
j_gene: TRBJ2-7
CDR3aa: CASGSGSYEQYF
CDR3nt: TGTGCCAGCGGGTCGGGCTCCTACGAGCAGTACTTC

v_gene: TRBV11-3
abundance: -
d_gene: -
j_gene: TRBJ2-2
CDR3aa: CASSPSPGFNTGELFF
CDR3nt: TGTGCCAGCAGTCCCTCGCCAGGGTTCAACACCGGGGAGCTGTTTTTT

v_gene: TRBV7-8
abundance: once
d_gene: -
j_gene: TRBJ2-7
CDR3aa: CASSLVGDSYEQYF
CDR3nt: TGTGCCAGCAGCTTAGTAGGGGATTCCTACGAGCAGTACTTC

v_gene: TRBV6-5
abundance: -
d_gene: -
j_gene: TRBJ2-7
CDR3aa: CASRTLDRYEQYF
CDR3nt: TGTGCCAGCAGAACCCTCGACAGATACGAGCAGTACTTC

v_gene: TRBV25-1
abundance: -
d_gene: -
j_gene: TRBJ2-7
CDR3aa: CASSEPWGLDEQYF
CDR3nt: TGTGCCAGCAGTGAACCATGGGGGCTCGACGAGCAGTACTTC

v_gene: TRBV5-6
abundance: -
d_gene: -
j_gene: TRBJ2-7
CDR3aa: CASSLGGGYEQYF
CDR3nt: TGTGCCAGCAGCTTGGGGGGCGGCTACGAGCAGTACTTC

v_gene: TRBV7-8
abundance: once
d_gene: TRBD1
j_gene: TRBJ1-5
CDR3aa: CASSPRQGSYSNQPQHF
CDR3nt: TGTGCCAGCAGCCCCCGACAGGGAAGCTATAGCAATCAGCCCCAGCATTTT